This is a list of T cell receptor beta chains from one sample in a study of blood T cells in healthy people across ages. TCRdb ran MiXCR on the 5' RACE reads and lists one entry per CDR3 protein. The table records 650,000 to 800,000 distinct CDR3 sequences, roughly half of them present only once. The source material was blood. The receptors originated from a woman at least 80 years old in good health. Both conserved end residues are part of each CDR3. A D gene is named only where the DNA matches it firmly. Not all rows give a size; the values are once, few, many and, for expanded clones, a class.

CDR3: CSVAREGSYNSPLHF
DNA: TGCAGTGTAGCCAGGGAAGGCTCCTATAATTCACCCCTCCACTTT
V: TRBV20-1
J: TRBJ1-6
D: NA
size: NA

CDR3: CASRAGGLDTQYF
DNA: TGTGCCAGCCGAGCGGGAGGGCTTGATACGCAGTATTTT
V: TRBV12-3/TRBV12-4
J: TRBJ2-3
D: TRBD2
size: few

CDR3: CASSYANRMYEQFF
DNA: TGTGCCAGCAGTTACGCGAATAGGATGTATGAGCAGTTCTTC
V: TRBV6-5
J: TRBJ2-1
D: NA
size: many

CDR3: CASSTVHRGGQETQYF
DNA: TGCGCCAGCAGCACGGTCCACAGGGGAGGCCAAGAGACCCAGTACTTC
V: TRBV5-1
J: TRBJ2-5
D: NA
size: NA

CDR3: CAGSDRGRDSPLHF
DNA: TGTGCCGGCAGTGACCGGGGGAGAGATTCACCCCTCCACTTT
V: TRBV2
J: TRBJ1-6
D: NA
size: NA

CDR3: CAISGGGTKDNEQFF
DNA: TGTGCCATCAGTGGTGGGGGGACTAAAGACAATGAGCAGTTCTTC
V: TRBV10-3
J: TRBJ2-1
D: TRBD2
size: many

CDR3: CSARDWAVDGYTF
DNA: TGCAGTGCTAGAGATTGGGCAGTGGATGGCTACACCTTC
V: TRBV20-1
J: TRBJ1-2
D: NA
size: NA

CDR3: CSARDWVAGREQFF
DNA: TGCAGTGCTAGAGATTGGGTAGCGGGGCGTGAGCAGTTCTTC
V: TRBV20-1
J: TRBJ2-1
D: TRBD2
size: NA

CDR3: CASSLELMDEQFF
DNA: TGCGCCAGCAGCTTGGAACTGATGGATGAGCAGTTCTTC
V: TRBV5-1
J: TRBJ2-1
D: NA
size: many

CDR3: CASSLGQGIHEQYF
DNA: TGTGCCAGCAGTTTGGGACAGGGGATCCACGAGCAGTACTTC
V: TRBV12-3/TRBV12-4
J: TRBJ2-7
D: TRBD1
size: NA

CDR3: CASSQEWAAGASYEQYF
DNA: TGTGCCAGCAGCCAAGAGTGGGCAGCGGGGGCCTCCTACGAGCAGTACTTC
V: TRBV4-2
J: TRBJ2-7
D: TRBD2
size: NA

CDR3: CAWTSGQASNQPQHF
DNA: TGTGCCTGGACCTCCGGGCAGGCGAGCAATCAGCCCCAGCATTTT
V: TRBV30
J: TRBJ1-5
D: NA
size: NA

CDR3: CASSLMEGRSQETQYF
DNA: TGTGCCAGCAGCTTAATGGAGGGCAGGAGCCAAGAGACCCAGTACTTC
V: TRBV7-9
J: TRBJ2-5
D: NA
size: many

CDR3: CSAGGRGGGTDTQYF
DNA: TGCAGTGCTGGGGGGCGGGGAGGGGGCACAGATACGCAGTATTTT
V: TRBV20-1
J: TRBJ2-3
D: NA
size: many

CDR3: CASRQSTYNEQFF
DNA: TGTGCCAGCAGGCAGTCCACATACAATGAGCAGTTCTTC
V: TRBV12-3/TRBV12-4
J: TRBJ2-1
D: NA
size: NA

CDR3: CASSLGDNRDPYEQYF
DNA: TGTGCCAGCAGCTTAGGAGACAACAGGGATCCATACGAGCAGTACTTC
V: TRBV13
J: TRBJ2-7
D: NA
size: NA

CDR3: CASSPGPGRPQHF
DNA: TGCGCCAGCAGCCCAGGGCCAGGGCGGCCCCAGCATTTT
V: TRBV4-1
J: TRBJ1-5
D: NA
size: once

CDR3: CASSRNTAGEYNEQFF
DNA: TGCGCCAGCAGCCGCAACACAGCGGGAGAGTACAATGAGCAGTTCTTC
V: TRBV4-1
J: TRBJ2-1
D: TRBD2
size: many

CDR3: CASSHRLEVSPDTQYF
DNA: TGTGCCAGCAGCCACCGCTTAGAGGTTAGTCCGGATACGCAGTATTTT
V: TRBV3-1
J: TRBJ2-3
D: NA
size: NA

CDR3: CASAPLPKTYEQYF
DNA: TGTGCCAGCGCCCCCTTACCCAAGACCTACGAGCAGTACTTC
V: TRBV6-2/TRBV6-3
J: TRBJ2-7
D: NA
size: once

CDR3: CASSYAGGQGEAFF
DNA: TGTGCCAGCAGTTACGCAGGGGGCCAGGGTGAAGCTTTCTTT
V: TRBV6-5
J: TRBJ1-1
D: TRBD1
size: few

CDR3: CASSSLTNTGELFF
DNA: TGCGCCAGCAGCTCTCTTACGAACACCGGGGAGCTGTTTTTT
V: TRBV5-1
J: TRBJ2-2
D: NA
size: once

CDR3: CASTHTGTNTGELFF
DNA: TGTGCCAGCACCCATACAGGGACGAACACCGGGGAGCTGTTTTTT
V: TRBV6-1
J: TRBJ2-2
D: NA
size: few

CDR3: CASSATGTGEQPQHF
DNA: TGTGCCAGCAGCGCGACAGGGACGGGAGAACAGCCCCAGCATTTT
V: TRBV3-1
J: TRBJ1-5
D: TRBD1
size: NA

CDR3: CASRRGQISSYNSPLHF
DNA: TGTGCCAGCAGACGGGGACAGATAAGCTCCTATAATTCACCCCTCCACTTT
V: TRBV6-6
J: TRBJ1-6
D: TRBD1
size: many

CDR3: CASSFHPGTGVYGYTF
DNA: TGTGCCAGCAGTTTTCATCCCGGGACAGGGGTCTATGGCTACACCTTC
V: TRBV27
J: TRBJ1-2
D: TRBD1
size: NA

CDR3: CASSADRGNMYEKLFF
DNA: TGTGCCAGCAGTGCCGACAGGGGGAATATGTATGAAAAACTGTTTTTT
V: TRBV12-3/TRBV12-4
J: TRBJ1-4
D: TRBD1
size: NA

CDR3: CASSQTSGGRTSTDTQYF
DNA: TGTGCCAGCAGCCAGACTAGCGGGGGGCGCACTAGCACAGATACGCAGTATTTT
V: TRBV12-3/TRBV12-4
J: TRBJ2-3
D: TRBD2
size: many

CDR3: CASKDRTRGEQYF
DNA: TGTGCCAGCAAGGACAGGACGCGAGGGGAGCAGTACTTC
V: TRBV25-1
J: TRBJ2-4
D: TRBD1
size: NA

CDR3: CSVGGWGDYGYTF
DNA: TGCAGCGTTGGAGGATGGGGGGACTATGGCTACACCTTC
V: TRBV29-1
J: TRBJ1-2
D: NA
size: NA

CDR3: CASSSTGNGGYTF
DNA: TGCGCCAGCAGCTCGACAGGGAATGGGGGCTACACCTTC
V: TRBV5-1
J: TRBJ1-2
D: TRBD1
size: NA

CDR3: CASSLYRSGANVLTF
DNA: TGTGCCAGCAGTTTATACAGGTCGGGGGCCAACGTCCTGACTTTC
V: TRBV27
J: TRBJ2-6
D: NA
size: many

CDR3: CASSLQNRLAVDTDTQYF
DNA: TGTGCCAGCAGTTTACAGAATCGGCTAGCGGTAGACACAGATACGCAGTATTTT
V: TRBV12-3/TRBV12-4
J: TRBJ2-3
D: TRBD2
size: NA

CDR3: CASRIDSGRRETDTQYF
DNA: TGTGCCAGCAGGATCGATAGCGGGAGGAGAGAAACAGATACGCAGTATTTT
V: TRBV6-2/TRBV6-3
J: TRBJ2-3
D: TRBD2
size: NA

CDR3: CASRGLAGGHGDTQYF
DNA: TGTGCCAGCAGGGGACTAGCGGGGGGGCATGGGGATACGCAGTATTTT
V: TRBV7-9
J: TRBJ2-3
D: TRBD2
size: NA

CDR3: CASSPLSSGGIYTF
DNA: TGTGCCAGCAGCCCCCTCTCGAGTGGTGGGATCTACACCTTC
V: TRBV7-2
J: TRBJ1-2
D: NA
size: NA

CDR3: CASSVRAGLSGASVLTF
DNA: TGTGCCAGCAGTGTACGGGCAGGGCTCTCTGGGGCCAGCGTCCTGACTTTC
V: TRBV2
J: TRBJ2-6
D: NA
size: NA

CDR3: CSVGTNAYEQYF
DNA: TGCAGCGTTGGAACAAACGCCTACGAGCAGTACTTC
V: TRBV29-1
J: TRBJ2-7
D: NA
size: NA

CDR3: CASSLGREHQETQYF
DNA: TGTGCCAGCAGTTTAGGGCGGGAGCACCAAGAGACCCAGTACTTC
V: TRBV12-3/TRBV12-4
J: TRBJ2-5
D: TRBD2
size: NA

CDR3: CASPNKPGEFYGYTF
DNA: TGTGCCAGCCCCAACAAACCAGGGGAGTTCTATGGCTACACCTTC
V: TRBV21-1
J: TRBJ1-2
D: NA
size: NA

CDR3: CASSQEEASPYEQYF
DNA: TGTGCCAGCAGCCAAGAGGAAGCTAGTCCCTACGAGCAGTACTTC
V: TRBV4-2
J: TRBJ2-7
D: NA
size: NA

CDR3: CASSEVWGTGKETQYF
DNA: TGTGCCAGCAGTGAAGTCTGGGGCACGGGGAAAGAGACCCAGTACTTC
V: TRBV6-1
J: TRBJ2-5
D: NA
size: NA